This T cell receptor (beta chain) derives from a study of molecular identifiers for immune sequencing clone quantification (dated by TCRdb to 2017 to 2018). Notes on the research overall: For a replicate experiment, the RNA from either 20,000 or 100,000 naive CD8 T cells was divided into five aliquots, and four of those aliquots went on to sequencing. CD8 T cells were used in a methods study to benchmark molecular-identifier clustering-based TCR repertoire sequencing (MIDCIRS) and TCR RNA copy counting. On the study overall, not on this receptor specifically: The naive libraries included spiked-in Jurkat TCR RNA (under eleven copies' worth), and this Jurkat TCR RNA is not part of the donor repertoire. Modeling estimated about three recovered TCR RNA copies per cell, compared with approximately 10 by digital PCR, which implies about 32% capture efficiency. A single cell's worth of spiked-in Jurkat TCR RNA was reported detectable even among about a million naive CD8 T cells. Highly expanded clone sizes could be underestimated because identical TCR molecules may share a barcode. When barcode sub-clustering was omitted, TCR diversity was inflated by chimeric consensus sequences, with chimeras reaching as high as 47%. In CMV-specific effector cells, over 98% of molecules were held by clones above 20 RNA copies, whereas under 1% of molecules were held by such clones in naive cells.

A remark on this clonotype: Its antigen remains undetermined. A much larger clone sits a single nucleotide away, making a read error possible.

CDR1 SEHNR and CDR2 FQNEAQ were looked up in the germline V gene (reference sequence). There are 12 amino acids in the CDR3, from cysteine to phenylalanine inclusive. Of all the DNA, just the CDR3 is kept, 36 bases in frame from base 1. Preparation of the library involved PCR. This sample was sequenced with a NextSeq 500. Bulk TCR libraries were made following a previously described method, with the TCR primers given in Table S5. Total RNA was purified with the Qiagen AllPrep DNA/RNA kit. Reads from multiple sequencing runs of the same library were pooled before analysis. In the authors' own workflow: Only reads with exact TCR constant sequence were kept, trimmed to 150 nt, and grouped by their 12-nt molecular barcodes. Reads within each barcode group were sub-clustered using a 15% Levenshtein threshold, and quality-weighted consensus sequences were constructed for each RNA molecule. Non-functional sequences were filtered out, along with any lower-count sequence sitting one edit away from another sequence. Based on fitting two negative binomial distributions, any barcode sub-cluster with under 20% of the maximum read count was discarded. Starting from the raw public reads, TCRdb applied fastp trimming at Q25, assembled clones with MiXCR and retained in-frame beta chains. Records with the same CDR3 protein are collapsed into one entry carrying the most frequent genes and DNA. Clone size and V and J calls follow TCRdb, not the original study. The sample yields nearly 650,000 distinct CDR3 sequences; roughly 27% were counted once. The ten largest clones take up around 0.78% of the sample.

Libraries of naive CD8 T cells were built from anywhere between about 17,000 and 1,000,000 sorted cells, with 10%, 30% or 50% of the purified RNA used. Naive CD8 T cells, defined as CD8+CD4-CCR7+CD45RA+, were FACS-sorted into RLT Plus buffer on a BD FACSAria II. Roughly ten TCR copies' worth of Jurkat RNA were spiked into about 20,000-1,000,000 naive CD8 T cell samples to test detection sensitivity. CD8 T cells were enriched using RosetteSep CD8+ T Cell Enrichment Cocktail and Ficoll-Paque, and the enriched cells then underwent ACK red cell lysis. What was sequenced was naive CD8+ T cells from blood, with Jurkat cell RNA spiked in. In the paper's terms, the cell subset or site label means: FACS-sorted CD8+CD4-CCR7+CD45RA+ naive T cells. This TCR derives from a human donor in good health. Some libraries in this study had Jurkat cell RNA spiked in. Recombination linked TRBV7-9 to TRBJ2-7, and the D gene may be TRBD1, 5 bases matching. Read as DNA, the sequence is TGTGCCAGCAGCTGGGCAGGGTACGAGCGGTACTTC. Its translation is CASSWAGYERYF.